The present entry profiles one T cell receptor (beta chain) with its context. Its antigen is not known. The data were obtained in a study of T cells after yellow fever vaccination. Overall study results and limits: Although the secondary response was weaker, it peaked faster, at day 5 versus 15. High-abundance clonotypes from the bulk population could contaminate FACS-sorted repertoires. Most primary-vaccination clones reappeared after the booster (more than 95% CD4, roughly 88% CD8).

Template switching by 5'RACE produced TCR cDNA, adding a universal primer site and UMIs. TCRdb re-analysed the 5' RACE reads in MiXCR, keeping a single row per CDR3 protein. The sample yields more than 95,000 distinct CDR3 sequences, around 7.2% seen once. Germline V gene sequence: CDR1 DFQATT, CDR2 SNEGSKA (reference sequence). Trimming removed 5 bases from V and 4 bases from J; junction bases left unmatched: 9. This CDR3 contains 14 residues. This clonotype was obtained from a man between 18 and 29 years old who received the YFV17D yellow fever vaccine. This chain uses TRBV20-1 with TRBJ1-2; 8 bases are a match to TRBD1. Source: CD4+ T cells sorted from PBMCs, taken roughly 47 days after the first yellow fever vaccination. The CDR3 region has the DNA TGCAGTGCTTTTCAGGGGGCGCGAGGCTATGGCTACACCTTC. This codes for CSAFQGARGYGYTF.